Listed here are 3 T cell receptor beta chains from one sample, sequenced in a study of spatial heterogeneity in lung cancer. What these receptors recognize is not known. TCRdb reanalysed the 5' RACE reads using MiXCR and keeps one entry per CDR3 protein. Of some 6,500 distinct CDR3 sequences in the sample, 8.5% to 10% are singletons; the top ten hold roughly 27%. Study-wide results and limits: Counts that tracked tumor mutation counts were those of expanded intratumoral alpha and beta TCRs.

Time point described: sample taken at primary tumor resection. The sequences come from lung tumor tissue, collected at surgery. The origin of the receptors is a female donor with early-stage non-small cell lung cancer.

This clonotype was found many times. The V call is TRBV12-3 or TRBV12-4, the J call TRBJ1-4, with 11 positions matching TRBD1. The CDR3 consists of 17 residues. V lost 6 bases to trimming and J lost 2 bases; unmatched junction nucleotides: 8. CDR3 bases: TGTGCCAGCAGGGCAAGGGACAGGGGGACTACTAATGAAAAACTGTTTTTT. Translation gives CASRARDRGTTNEKLFF.

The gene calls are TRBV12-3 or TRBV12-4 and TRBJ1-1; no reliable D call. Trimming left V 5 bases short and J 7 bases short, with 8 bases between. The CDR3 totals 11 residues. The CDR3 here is CASSTRVEAFF. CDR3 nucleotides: TGTGCCAGCAGTACCCGGGTTGAAGCTTTCTTT.

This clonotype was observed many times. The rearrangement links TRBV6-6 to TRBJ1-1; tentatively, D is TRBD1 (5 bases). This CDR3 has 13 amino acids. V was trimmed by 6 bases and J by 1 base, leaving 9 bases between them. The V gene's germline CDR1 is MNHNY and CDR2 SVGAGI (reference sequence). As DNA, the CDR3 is TGTGCCAGCAGCGACGGACAGAACACTGAAGCTTTCTTT. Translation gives CASSDGQNTEAFF.